This T cell receptor (beta chain) was recorded in a study of T cells in narcolepsy. About the study: Donors had narcolepsy type 1 or type 2, or were healthy controls. General study findings and limits: Same-patient CSF and blood CD4+ T cell clonotypes included HCRT-specific and TRIB2-specific autoreactive ones. Autoreactive clonotypes reportedly recurred in blood of same and different patients, not controls.

Of note for this clone: Antigen: not known.

Sequencing was performed with immunoSEQ multiplex PCR; in TCRdb, only in-frame clones are kept and a portion is missing. The sample records around 32,000 clones, roughly four fifths being singletons. This clonotype was obtained from a human donor in good health. The sample comprised memory (CD45RA-) CD4+ T cells from blood.

The CDR3 DNA is TGTGCCAGCAGCTCCTTTGGACGGAGAACTGGGGCCAACGTCCTGACTTTC. Protein product: CASSSFGRRTGANVLTF. The chain couples TRBV5-8 to TRBJ2-6; D gene unclear. Between the trimmed V and J ends, which lost 3 bases and 2 bases, there was a span of 15 bases. Germline V CDR1 and CDR2: SGHTS, YDEGEE. The CDR3 runs 17 residues.